This TCR beta chain originates from a study of graft-versus-host responses after intestinal transplantation. Per germline, CDR1 SGHTA and CDR2 FQGNSA. V was pared by 2 bases and J by 0 bases, with 8 bases of the junction left unmatched. The CDR3 extends over 19 amino acids. On this clone: No antigen is known for it.

The protocol was immunoSEQ multiplex PCR, while the TCRdb copy is restricted to in-frame clones and leaves out a portion. Found here are about 89,000 clones, around 91% of them singletons; the top ten hold nearly 0.1%. The chain employs TRBV7-2 and TRBJ2-7, with 15 bases lining up with TRBD2. The sequence was obtained from a human donor who received an intestinal transplant. The sample here was unstimulated CD4+ T cells sorted from spleen or lymph node cells, taken before intestinal transplant. The CDR3 protein is CASSLSGLAGGGYSYEQYF. The DNA of the CDR3 is TGTGCCAGCAGCTTATCGGGACTAGCGGGGGGCGGTTACTCCTACGAGCAGTACTTC.